This is a list of T cell receptor beta chains from one sample in a study of blood T cell repertoires in COVID-19. Some clones are missing from TCRdb's copy, which holds only in-frame ones; the method was immunoSEQ multiplex PCR. The table has 65,000 to 75,000 clones, around three quarters seen once. Input material: peripheral blood. The source of these receptors is a human donor in a cohort sampled during active COVID-19. Both conserved end residues are part of each CDR3. A D gene is named only where the DNA matches it firmly.

. TRBJ2-6 TRBV6-2/TRBV6-3 CASSHPGSVGSGANVLTF TGTGCCAGCAGCCACCCTGGCAGCGTTGGCTCTGGGGCCAACGTCCTGACTTTC
. TRBJ2-6 TRBV29-1 CSVQVSGANVLTF TGCAGCGTCCAGGTCTCTGGGGCCAACGTCCTGACTTTC
TRBD2 TRBJ2-7 TRBV10-3 CATSSPGGSYEQYF TGTGCCACCTCCTCTCCGGGCGGGAGTTACGAGCAGTACTTC
TRBD2 TRBJ2-3 TRBV29-1 CTAALSRSLAGVLDTQYF TGCACCGCAGCGTTGTCCCGGTCTCTAGCGGGAGTTTTAGATACGCAGTATTTT
. TRBJ1-5 TRBV5-8 CASSRGNRNQPQHF TGTGCCAGCAGCAGGGGAAATCGGAATCAGCCCCAGCATTTT
TRBD2 TRBJ2-3 TRBV9 CASSATGTSGTDTQYF TGTGCCAGCAGCGCAACAGGGACTAGCGGGACAGATACGCAGTATTTT
TRBD1 TRBJ2-3 TRBV5-1 CASSLRDRGSTDTQYF TGCGCCAGCAGCTTGCGGGACAGGGGTAGCACAGATACGCAGTATTTT
TRBD1 TRBJ2-2 TRBV7-6 CASRGQGGTGELFF TGTGCCAGCAGAGGACAGGGAGGCACCGGGGAGCTGTTTTTT
. TRBJ2-2 TRBV6-5 CASRSVGRGTGELFF TGTGCCAGCAGATCTGTTGGTCGCGGGACCGGGGAGCTGTTTTTT
. TRBJ2-2 TRBV5-4 CASSLVRANTGELFF TGTGCCAGCAGCTTGGTCCGCGCGAACACCGGGGAGCTGTTTTTT
. TRBJ1-6 TRBV20-1 CSARDMGTLHF TGCAGTGCTAGAGATATGGGCACCCTCCACTTT
. TRBJ2-2 TRBV27 CASSPRAKFTGELFF TGTGCCAGCAGTCCCAGGGCAAAATTCACCGGGGAGCTGTTTTTT
. TRBJ1-1 TRBV29-1 CSVGERGTEAFF TGCAGCGTTGGGGAGAGGGGGACTGAAGCTTTCTTT
. TRBJ2-7 TRBV15 CATSRALARSGSYEQYF TGTGCCACCAGCAGAGCCCTGGCGCGTTCGGGCTCCTACGAGCAGTACTTC
. TRBJ1-6 TRBV3-1/TRBV3-2 CASSLLGNSPLHF TGTGCCAGCAGCCTTCTAGGCAATTCACCCCTCCACTTT
TRBD2 TRBJ2-7 TRBV3-1/TRBV3-2 CASSQVAGSSYEQYF TGTGCCAGCAGCCAGGTAGCGGGGAGCTCCTACGAGCAGTACTTC